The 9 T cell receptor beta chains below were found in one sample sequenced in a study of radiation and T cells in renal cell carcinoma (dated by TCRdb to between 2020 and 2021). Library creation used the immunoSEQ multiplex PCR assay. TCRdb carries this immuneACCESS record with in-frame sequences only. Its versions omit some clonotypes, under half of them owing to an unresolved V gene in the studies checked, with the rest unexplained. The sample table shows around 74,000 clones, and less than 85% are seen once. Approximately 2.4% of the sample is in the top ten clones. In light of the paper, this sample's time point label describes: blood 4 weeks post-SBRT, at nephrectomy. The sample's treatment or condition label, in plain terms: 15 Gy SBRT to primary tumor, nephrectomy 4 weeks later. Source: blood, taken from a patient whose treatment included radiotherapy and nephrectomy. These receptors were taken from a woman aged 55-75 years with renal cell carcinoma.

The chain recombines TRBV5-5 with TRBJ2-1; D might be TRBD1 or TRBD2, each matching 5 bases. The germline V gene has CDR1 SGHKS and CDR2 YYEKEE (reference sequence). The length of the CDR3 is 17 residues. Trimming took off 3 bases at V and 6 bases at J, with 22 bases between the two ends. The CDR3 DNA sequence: TGTGCCAGCAGCTCTCTACCCTTCCGGGACGTCGTCAATGAGCAGTTCTTC. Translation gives CASSSLPFRDVVNEQFF.

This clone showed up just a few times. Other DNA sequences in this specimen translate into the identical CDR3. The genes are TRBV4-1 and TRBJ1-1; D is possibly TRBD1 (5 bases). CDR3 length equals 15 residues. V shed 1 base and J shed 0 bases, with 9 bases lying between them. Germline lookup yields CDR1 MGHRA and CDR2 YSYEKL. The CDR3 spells CASSQVGALNTEAFF. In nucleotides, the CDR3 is TGCGCCAGCAGCCAAGTCGGGGCATTGAACACTGAAGCTTTCTTT.

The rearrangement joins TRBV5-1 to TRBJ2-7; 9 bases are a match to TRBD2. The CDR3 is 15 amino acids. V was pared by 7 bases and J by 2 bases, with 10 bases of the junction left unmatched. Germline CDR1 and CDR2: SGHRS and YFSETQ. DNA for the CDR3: TGCGCCAGCTGTGTATCGCGGGAGGGCCCCTACGAGCAGTACTTC. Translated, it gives CASCVSREGPYEQYF.

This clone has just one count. CDR3 nucleotides: TGTGCCAGCAGCTTAGAGGGAGTCGGCAATCAGCCCCAGCATTTT. Encoded protein: CASSLEGVGNQPQHF. This rearrangement joins TRBV7-2 to TRBJ1-5, with D unclear. V gave up 1 base and J gave up 2 bases, with 9 bases separating them. Germline V CDR1 and CDR2: SGHTA, FQGNSA. The CDR3 runs to 15 residues.

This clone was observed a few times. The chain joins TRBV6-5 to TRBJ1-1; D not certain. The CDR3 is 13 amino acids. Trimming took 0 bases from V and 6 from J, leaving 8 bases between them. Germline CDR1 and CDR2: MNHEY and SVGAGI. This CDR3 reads CASSYSMGSEAFF. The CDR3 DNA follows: TGTGCCAGCAGTTACTCGATGGGGTCTGAAGCTTTCTTT.

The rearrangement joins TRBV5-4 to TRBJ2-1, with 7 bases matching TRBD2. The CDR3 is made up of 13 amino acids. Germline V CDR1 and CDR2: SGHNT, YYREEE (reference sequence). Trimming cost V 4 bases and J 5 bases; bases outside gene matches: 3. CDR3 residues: CASSPGLDNEQFF. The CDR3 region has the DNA TGTGCCAGCAGCCCCGGACTAGACAATGAGCAGTTCTTC.

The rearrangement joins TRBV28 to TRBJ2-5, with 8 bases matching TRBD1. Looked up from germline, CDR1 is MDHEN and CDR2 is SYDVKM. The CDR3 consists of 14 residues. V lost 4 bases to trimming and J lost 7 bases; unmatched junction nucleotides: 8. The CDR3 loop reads CASSSPGQVGTQYF. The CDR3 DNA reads TGTGCCAGCAGTTCCCCGGGACAGGTGGGGACCCAGTACTTC.

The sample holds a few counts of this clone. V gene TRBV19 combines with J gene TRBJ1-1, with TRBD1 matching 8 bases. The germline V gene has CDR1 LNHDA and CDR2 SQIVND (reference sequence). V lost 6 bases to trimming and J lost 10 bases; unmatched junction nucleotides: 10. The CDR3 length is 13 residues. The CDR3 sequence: CASRDRETLGAFF. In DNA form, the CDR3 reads TGTGCCAGTAGGGACAGGGAGACCCTGGGAGCTTTCTTT.

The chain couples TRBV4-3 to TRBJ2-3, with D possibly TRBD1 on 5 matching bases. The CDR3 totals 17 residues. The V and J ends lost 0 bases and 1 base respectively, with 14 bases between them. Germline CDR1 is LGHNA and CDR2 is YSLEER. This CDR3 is CASSQDNLVRGTDTQYF. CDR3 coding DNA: TGCGCCAGCAGCCAAGATAACTTGGTCAGGGGCACAGATACGCAGTATTTT.